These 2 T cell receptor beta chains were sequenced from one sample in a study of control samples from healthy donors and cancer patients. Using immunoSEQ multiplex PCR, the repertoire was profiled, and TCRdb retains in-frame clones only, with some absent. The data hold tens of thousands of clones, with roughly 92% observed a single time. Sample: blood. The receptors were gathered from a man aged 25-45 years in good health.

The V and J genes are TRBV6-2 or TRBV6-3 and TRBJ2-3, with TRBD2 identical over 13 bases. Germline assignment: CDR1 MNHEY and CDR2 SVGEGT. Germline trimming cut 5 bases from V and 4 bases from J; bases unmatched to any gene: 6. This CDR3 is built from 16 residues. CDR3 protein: CASSPGLAGAADTQYF. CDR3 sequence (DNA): TGTGCCAGCAGTCCCGGACTAGCGGGGGCCGCAGATACGCAGTATTTT.

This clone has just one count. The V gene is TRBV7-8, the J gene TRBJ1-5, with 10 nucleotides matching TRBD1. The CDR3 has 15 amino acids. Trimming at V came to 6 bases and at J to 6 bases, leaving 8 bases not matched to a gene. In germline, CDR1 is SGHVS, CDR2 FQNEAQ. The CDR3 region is CASSRDRGVGQPQHF. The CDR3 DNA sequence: TGTGCCAGCAGTCGGGACAGGGGCGTTGGTCAGCCCCAGCATTTT. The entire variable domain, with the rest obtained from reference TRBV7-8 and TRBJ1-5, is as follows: GAGVSQSPRYKVAKRGQDVALRCDPISGHVSLFWYQQALGQGPEFLTYFQNEAQLDKSGLPSDRFFAERPEGSVSTLKIQRTQQEDSAVYLCASSRDRGVGQPQHFGDGTRLSIL.